The 14 T cell receptor beta chains in this list originate from one sample, sequenced in a study of shared clonotypes between healthy human individuals (dated by TCRdb to 2019 to 2021). Library prep was done by the immunoSEQ multiplex PCR assay. TCRdb limited this immuneACCESS table to in-frame rearrangements with V and J called. A share of clones is missing; checked studies link under half to unresolved V genes, and the rest is unexplained. The sample data list over a million clones, and approximately 70% of these were observed just once. The ten largest clones capture about 1.5% of the sample. Material for sequencing was memory CD4+ T cells sorted from blood. The meaning of the sample's cell subset or site label: CD45RA-negative fraction. The origin of the receptors is a man aged 18 to 35 in good health.

In DNA form, the CDR3 reads TGTGCCAGTAGTACCGGGACAGGGTACTCCTACGAGCAGTACTTC. This gives the protein CASSTGTGYSYEQYF. The chain is built from TRBV19 and TRBJ2-7; 9 positions match TRBD1. The CDR3 loop spans 15 amino acids. J was trimmed by 0 bases and V by 4 bases; bases with no gene match: 4. The V gene's germline CDR1 is LNHDA and CDR2 SQIVND (reference sequence). Full variable domain (rest looked up from reference TRBV19 and TRBJ2-7): DGGITQSPKYLFRKEGQNVTLSCEQNLNHDAMYWYRQDPGQGLRLIYYSQIVNDFQKGDIAEGYSVSREKKESFPLTVTSAQKNPTAFYLCASSTGTGYSYEQYFGPGTRLTVT.

The V gene is TRBV7-9, the J gene TRBJ1-3, with TRBD1 as a possible D gene (6 bases). Trimming took off 4 bases at V and 4 bases at J, with 11 bases between the two ends. The germline gives CDR1 SEHNR, CDR2 FQNEAQ (reference sequence). The CDR3 has 14 amino acids. CDR3 coding DNA: TGTGCCAGCAGCTCACAGGGCGTCGGAAACACCATATATTTT. This encodes CASSSQGVGNTIYF.

On this clone: Its ends do not fully match the called genes, so a read error is possible. The rearrangement uses TRBV7-2 and TRBJ2-3; 9 positions agree with TRBD2. From germline, CDR1 is SGHTA and CDR2 FQGNSA. The CDR3 covers 15 residues. CDR3: CASSLEGTSTDTQYF. Written as DNA, the CDR3 is TGTGCCAGCAGCTTAGAGGGGACTAGCACCGATACGCAGTATTTT.

This clone was counted a few times. The CDR3 spells CASSDLGLDGYTF. DNA of the CDR3: TGTGCCAGCAGTGACCTGGGACTTGACGGCTACACCTTC. The V call is TRBV6-1, the J call TRBJ1-2, with D possibly matching TRBD1 (5 bases). The V gene lost 3 bases and the J gene lost 8 bases, with 13 bases spanning the gap. The CDR3 covers 13 residues. Germline V gene data show CDR1 as MNHNS and CDR2 as SASEGT.

Notes on this clone: This sample includes further DNA sequences coding for the same CDR3. The gene calls are TRBV7-2 and TRBJ1-1, with 10 bases that match TRBD1. V lost 5 bases, J lost 2 bases, and 2 bases stayed unmatched. CDR3 size: 14 residues. Germline CDR1 is SGHTA and CDR2 is FQGNSA. This CDR3 is CASSRQGANTEAFF. The CDR3 region has the DNA TGTGCCAGCAGCCGACAGGGGGCTAACACTGAAGCTTTCTTT.

The chain is built from TRBV6-1 and TRBJ1-4; 10 positions agree with TRBD1. Trimming removed 6 bases from V and 7 bases from J; junction bases left unmatched: 5. CDR3 length: 14 residues. Germline lookup yields CDR1 MNHNS and CDR2 SASEGT. CDR3 nucleotides: TGTGCCAGCAGGGACCGGGACAGGGGTGAAAAACTGTTTTTT. It encodes CASRDRDRGEKLFF.

The chain combines TRBV5-4 with TRBJ2-5, with TRBD2 identical over 9 bases. Looked up from germline, CDR1 is SGHNT and CDR2 is YYREEE (reference sequence). This CDR3 is 14 amino acids long. The ends lost 2 bases at V and 3 bases at J; junction bases unmatched: 2. The CDR3: CASSFSSGKETQYF. CDR3 nucleotide sequence: TGTGCCAGCAGCTTTTCTAGCGGGAAAGAGACCCAGTACTTC.

This chain connects TRBV28 to TRBJ1-5, with a possible D match to TRBD1 (6 bases). This CDR3 contains 16 residues. V lost 5 bases, J lost 2 bases, and 16 bases lay in between. Germline assignment: CDR1 MDHEN and CDR2 SYDVKM. This CDR3 reads CASSVQGREGNQPQHF. The CDR3 region has the DNA TGTGCCAGCAGTGTACAGGGTAGGGAGGGCAATCAGCCCCAGCATTTT.

The rearrangement uses TRBV6-6 and TRBJ1-5, with a weak D call TRBD1 (6 bases). CDR1 and CDR2 (germline): MNHNY, SVGAGI (reference sequence). The length of the CDR3 is 13 residues. Deletions cut 6 bases from V and 4 bases from J, with 10 bases between. CDR3 in DNA: TGTGCCAGCAGCCTCGACAGGAATCAGCCCCAGCATTTT. Translating gives CASSLDRNQPQHF.

The chain uses TRBV5-1 and TRBJ2-3, with 9 bases aligning to TRBD1. The length of the CDR3 is 15 residues. Germline values: CDR1 SGHRS, CDR2 YFSETQ. Trimming removed 4 bases from V and 5 bases from J; junction bases left unmatched: 8. DNA of the CDR3: TGCGCCAGCAGCAGGAGACAGGGGGTTGGAGATACGCAGTATTTT. It is translated as CASSRRQGVGDTQYF.

The V gene is TRBV28, the J gene TRBJ2-7, with 7 bases that match TRBD1. V shed 4 bases, J shed 6 bases, and the junction held 6 bases outside the gene matches. The CDR3 covers 13 residues. Germline CDR1 MDHEN, CDR2 SYDVKM. CDR3 sequence (DNA): TGTGCCAGCAGTTCACCCGACAGGGTCGAGCAGTACTTC. It yields the protein CASSSPDRVEQYF.

The chain is built from TRBV27 and TRBJ2-3, with no clear D. In germline, CDR1 is MNHEY, CDR2 SMNVEV (reference sequence). The CDR3 consists of 13 residues. V shed 4 bases and J shed 10 bases, with 15 bases lying between them. CDR3 sequence (DNA): TGTGCCAGCAGTTCCAACGTTCTGGGTGCGCAGTATTTT. It yields the protein CASSSNVLGAQYF.

The chain joins TRBV7-2 to TRBJ1-5; 7 nucleotides match TRBD1. Trimming took 0 bases from V and 5 from J; bases not matched to a gene: 4. Germline lookup yields CDR1 SGHTA and CDR2 FQGNSA. This CDR3 region has 15 residues. CDR3 bases: TGTGCCAGCAGCTTAGCCAGGGGGTACCATCAGCCCCAGCATTTT. The encoded protein is CASSLARGYHQPQHF.

This clone appeared a single time. Mismatch with germline at one junction end may stem from a read error. The rearrangement joins TRBV7-7 to TRBJ2-1; D is possibly TRBD2 (7 bases). CDR1 SSHAT and CDR2 FNYEAQ come from the germline V gene (reference sequence). The CDR3 covers 16 residues. CDR3 protein: CASSPLRGPSYNEQFF. CDR3 nucleotides: TGTGCTAGCAGCCCCTTGCGGGGGCCATCCTACAATGAGCAGTTCTTC.